This entry describes one T cell receptor (beta chain). The CDR3 sequence is 12 residues long. The germline gives CDR1 SGHNT, CDR2 YENEEA. Deletions cut 5 bases from V and 8 bases from J, with 10 bases between. These data originate in a study of blood T cell repertoires in COVID-19. Here immunoSEQ multiplex PCR was the method, and the copy in TCRdb shows in-frame clones only, minus some. Seen here are 95,000 to 150,000 clones, 85% to 90% observed once, and the top ten hold 30%. Sequencing input: peripheral blood. The chain combines TRBV11-3 with TRBJ2-1; the D gene is possibly TRBD2 (6 bases). This sequence was found in a woman in her sixties or seventies with acute or convalescent COVID-19. This chain's CDR3 is CASSLGGDEQFF. CDR3 bases: TGTGCCAGCAGCCTGGGCGGGGATGAGCAGTTCTTC.